Listed here are 8 T cell receptor beta chains from one sample, sequenced in a study of T cells in Graves' hyperthyroidism and ophthalmopathy. The investigators amplified TCR beta CDR3 regions from RNA transcripts. An initial round of RT-PCR targeting the TCR CDR3 relied on the HTBI primer set. TCRdb used MiXCR to reprocess the multiplex PCR reads, holding one entry per CDR3 protein. Of 600,000 to 700,000 distinct CDR3 sequences in the sample, nearly 45% are singletons; the top ten hold under 8%. The sample comprised peripheral blood or thyroid tissue (not recorded which). Receptor source: an adult man with Graves' disease, either hyperthyroidism or ophthalmopathy (not recorded which).

This clonotype was seen a few times. The chain uses TRBV7-2 and TRBJ1-6; TRBD1 agrees at 9 bases. This CDR3 spans 15 amino acids. The V gene's germline CDR1 is SGHTA and CDR2 FQGNSA. J lost 10 bases, V lost 4 bases, and 8 bases had no gene match. The CDR3 sequence is CASSSPQGAGSPLHF. The CDR3, as DNA: TGTGCCAGCAGCTCCCCACAGGGGGCTGGATCACCCCTCCACTTT.

This clonotype was recorded at least ten times. The rearrangement uses TRBV7-9 and TRBJ2-7; D is ambiguous. V lost 1 base and J 3 bases, leaving 7 bases between the germline ends. CDR1 and CDR2 (germline): SEHNR, FQNEAQ (reference sequence). There are 13 residues in the CDR3. The DNA of the CDR3 is TGTGCCAGCAGCTTAGGGGCCCTCTACGAGCAGTACTTC. This translates into CASSLGALYEQYF.

The chain recombines TRBV29-1 with TRBJ1-6; D is possibly TRBD1 (6 bases). Germline V gene sequence: CDR1 SQVTM, CDR2 ANQGSEA. V was clipped by 7 bases and J by 10 bases, with 23 bases between them. The CDR3 is made up of 15 amino acids. The CDR3 here is CSAMDSPGAGSPLHF. The CDR3 DNA is TGCAGCGCCATGGACAGCCCCGGGGCTGGATCACCCCTCCACTTT.

This clonotype has a count of ten or more. The chain employs TRBV7-9 and TRBJ2-7; D may correspond to TRBD1 or TRBD2 (6 bases each). Germline loops: CDR1 SEHNR, CDR2 FQNEAQ (reference sequence). The length of the CDR3 is 13 residues. V was clipped by 1 base and J by 6 bases, with 10 bases between them. The CDR3 DNA sequence: TGTGCCAGCAGCTTAGGCCGGGGGCGCGAGCAGTACTTC. Amino acids: CASSLGRGREQYF.

For this clonotype: Sequence at one end of the junction differs from germline and may be a read error. This chain uses TRBV2 with TRBJ1-6; 7 nucleotides align to TRBD1. This CDR3 is built from 14 residues. The germline CDR1 and CDR2 sequences are SNHLY and FYNNEI. Written as DNA, the CDR3 is TGTGCCAGCATTGAAATCGGGACAGAGGGGCCGATACGATTT. This encodes CASIEIGTEGPIRF.

This clonotype was detected many times. This chain uses TRBV5-1 with TRBJ2-7, with D tentatively TRBD1 (6 bases). This CDR3 region has 13 residues. From germline, CDR1 is SGHRS and CDR2 YFSETQ. V lost 5 bases, J lost 3 bases, and 12 bases lay in between. The chain's CDR3 is CASRSLGGYEQYF. Written as DNA, the CDR3 is TGCGCCAGCAGGAGCCTAGGGGGCTACGAGCAGTACTTC. Supplemented by reference TRBV5-1 and TRBJ2-7, the full variable domain reads KAGVTQTPRYLIKTRGQQVTLSCSPISGHRSVSWYQQTPGQGLQFLFEYFSETQRNKGNFPGRFSGRQFSNSRSEMNVSTLELGDSALYLCASRSLGGYEQYFGPGTRLTVT.

This clonotype showed up many times. This sequence joins TRBV5-1 and TRBJ1-2; 8 bases are a match to TRBD1. The CDR3 runs to 15 residues. Trimming cost V 0 bases and J 4 bases; bases outside gene matches: 5. Germline V gene lookup returns CDR1 SGHRS and CDR2 YFSETQ. CDR3 DNA: TGCGCCAGCAGCTTGGCCACAGGGGGAGTCTATGGCTACACCTTC. As protein: CASSLATGGVYGYTF.

The sample holds one count of this clonotype. This chain joins TRBV7-8 and TRBJ2-3; no clear D gene. The CDR3 covers 12 residues. Trimming shortened V by 5 bases and J by 4 bases, and 7 bases separated the two germline ends. The germline V gene encodes CDR1 SGHVS and CDR2 FQNEAQ. The CDR3 reads CASSENADTQYF. The CDR3 DNA follows: TGTGCCAGCAGCGAAAACGCAGATACGCAGTATTTT.